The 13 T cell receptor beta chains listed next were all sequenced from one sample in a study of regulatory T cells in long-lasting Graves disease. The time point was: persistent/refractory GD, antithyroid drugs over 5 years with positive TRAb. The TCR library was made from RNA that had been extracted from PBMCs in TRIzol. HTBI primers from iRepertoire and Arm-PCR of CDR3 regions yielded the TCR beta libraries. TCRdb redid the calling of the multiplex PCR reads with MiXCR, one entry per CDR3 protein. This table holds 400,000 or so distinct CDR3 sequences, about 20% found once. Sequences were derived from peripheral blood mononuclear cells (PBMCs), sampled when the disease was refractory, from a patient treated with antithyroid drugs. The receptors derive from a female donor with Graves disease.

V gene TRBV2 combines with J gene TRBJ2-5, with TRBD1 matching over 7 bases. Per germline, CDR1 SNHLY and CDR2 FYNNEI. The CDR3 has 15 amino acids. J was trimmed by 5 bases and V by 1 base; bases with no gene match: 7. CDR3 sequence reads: CASSEVRGLVETQYF. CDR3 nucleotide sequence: TGTGCCAGCAGTGAAGTTAGGGGGCTCGTGGAGACCCAGTACTTC.

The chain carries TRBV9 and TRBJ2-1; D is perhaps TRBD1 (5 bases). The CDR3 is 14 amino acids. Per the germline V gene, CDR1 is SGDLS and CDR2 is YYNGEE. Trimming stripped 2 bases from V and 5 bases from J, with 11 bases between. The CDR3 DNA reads TGTGCCAGCAGCGTGGGGCAGGGAAACAATGAGCAGTTCTTC. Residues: CASSVGQGNNEQFF. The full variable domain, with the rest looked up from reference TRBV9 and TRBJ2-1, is DSGVTQTPKHLITATGQRVTLRCSPRSGDLSVYWYQQSLDQGLQFLIQYYNGEERAKGNILERFSAQQFPDLHSELNLSSLELGDSALYFCASSVGQGNNEQFFGPGTRLTVL.

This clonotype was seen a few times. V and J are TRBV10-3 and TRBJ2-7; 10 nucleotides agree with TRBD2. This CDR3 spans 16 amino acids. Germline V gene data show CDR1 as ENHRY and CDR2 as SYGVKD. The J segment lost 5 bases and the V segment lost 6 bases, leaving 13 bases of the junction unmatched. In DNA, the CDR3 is TGTGCCATCAGCTCGAGGGCTAGCGGGAGTTTAGACGAGCAGTACTTC. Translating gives CAISSRASGSLDEQYF.

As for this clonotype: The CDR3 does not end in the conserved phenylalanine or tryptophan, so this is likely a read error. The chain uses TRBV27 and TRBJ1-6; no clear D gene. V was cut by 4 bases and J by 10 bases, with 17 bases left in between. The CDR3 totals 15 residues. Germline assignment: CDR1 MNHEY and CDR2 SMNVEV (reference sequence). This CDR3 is CASSSRPTAGSPLHS. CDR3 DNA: TGTGCCAGCAGTTCCAGACCCACAGCGGGCTCACCCCTCCACTCT.

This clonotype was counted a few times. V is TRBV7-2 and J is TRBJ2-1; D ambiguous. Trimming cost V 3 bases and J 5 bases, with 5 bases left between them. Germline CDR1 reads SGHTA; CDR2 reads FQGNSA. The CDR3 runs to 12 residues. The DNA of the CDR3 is TGTGCCAGCAGCTTTACGGACAATGAGCAGTTCTTC. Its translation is CASSFTDNEQFF.

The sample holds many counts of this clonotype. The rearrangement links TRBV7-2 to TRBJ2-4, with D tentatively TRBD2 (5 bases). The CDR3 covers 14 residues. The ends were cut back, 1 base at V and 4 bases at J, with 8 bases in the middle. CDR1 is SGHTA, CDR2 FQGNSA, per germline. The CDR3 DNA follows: TGTGCCAGCAGCTTAGGACGGGGAAAAAACATTCAGTACTTC. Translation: CASSLGRGKNIQYF.

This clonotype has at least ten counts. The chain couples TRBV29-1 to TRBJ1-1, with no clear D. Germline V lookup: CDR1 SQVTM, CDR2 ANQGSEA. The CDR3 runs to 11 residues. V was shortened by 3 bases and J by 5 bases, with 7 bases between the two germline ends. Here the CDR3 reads CSVDSGTEAFF. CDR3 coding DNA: TGCAGCGTTGATTCCGGAACTGAAGCTTTCTTT.

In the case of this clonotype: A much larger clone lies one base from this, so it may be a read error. CDR3 sequence reads: CASKRGLRDYGYTF. As DNA, the CDR3 is TGTGCCAGCAAAAGGGGACTGCGAGACTATGGCTACACCTTC. V usage is TRBV12-3 or TRBV12-4 and J usage is TRBJ1-2; TRBD1 is a possible D gene (5 bases). The CDR3 is 14 residues long. Trimming removed 7 bases from V and 3 bases from J, with 15 bases in between.

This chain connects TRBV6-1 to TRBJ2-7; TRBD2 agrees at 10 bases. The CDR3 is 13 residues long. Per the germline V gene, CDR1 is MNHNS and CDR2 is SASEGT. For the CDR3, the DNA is TGTGCTAGACATAGCGGGAGGACCTACGAGCAGTACTTC. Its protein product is CARHSGRTYEQYF.

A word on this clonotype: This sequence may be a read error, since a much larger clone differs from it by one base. The CDR3 loop reads CATTQQGGETQYF. The CDR3 DNA reads as TGTGCCACCACGCAGCAGGGAGGGGAGACCCAGTACTTC. The V and J genes are TRBV15 and TRBJ2-5, with 7 bases aligning to TRBD2. Trimming removed 7 bases from V and 5 bases from J; junction bases left unmatched: 7. Looked up from germline, CDR1 is LNHNV and CDR2 is YYDKDF (reference sequence). This CDR3 has 13 amino acids.

This CDR3 is CASNPQESGRYGYTF. The DNA of the CDR3 is TGTGCCAGCAACCCGCAGGAGTCCGGACGCTATGGCTACACCTTC. This sequence joins TRBV7-2 and TRBJ1-2; D is unclear. The V gene's germline CDR1 is SGHTA and CDR2 FQGNSA. Trimming left V 7 bases short and J 4 bases short, with 19 bases between. This CDR3 is built from 15 residues.

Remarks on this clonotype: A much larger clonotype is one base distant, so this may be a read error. The CDR3 bases are TGTGCCGGCAGAGCGACAGGGGTAACACGACAAGAGACCCAGTACTTC. Its translation: CAGRATGVTRQETQYF. V and J are TRBV2 and TRBJ2-5; 8 bases are a match to TRBD1. CDR3 length: 16 amino acids. Germline values: CDR1 SNHLY, CDR2 FYNNEI.

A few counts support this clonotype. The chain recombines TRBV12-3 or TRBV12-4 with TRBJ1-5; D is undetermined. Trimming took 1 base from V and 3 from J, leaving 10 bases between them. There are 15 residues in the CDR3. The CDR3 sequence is CASSLVTGNNQPQHF. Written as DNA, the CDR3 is TGTGCCAGCAGTTTAGTAACCGGGAACAATCAGCCCCAGCATTTT.